This T cell receptor beta chain was observed in a study of blood T cell repertoires in COVID-19. The V segment lost 1 base and the J segment 5 bases; nucleotides outside the gene matches: 4. CDR1 is SGHAT and CDR2 is FQNNGV in the germline V gene. The CDR3 runs to 16 residues. Method: immunoSEQ multiplex PCR; TCRdb's copy keeps in-frame clones and lacks some. This table holds some 29,000 clones, around 90% found once. V usage is TRBV11-2 and J usage is TRBJ2-2; 10 nucleotides agree with TRBD1. The sequence was collected from a human donor in a cohort sampled during active COVID-19. Material for sequencing was peripheral blood. CDR3 bases: TGTGCCAGCAGCTTAGGACAGGGGGCCAGTACCGGGGAGCTGTTTTTT. Its protein product is CASSLGQGASTGELFF.